Sequencing of this TCR beta chain was carried out in a study of CD8+ T cells in alopecia areata. Germline V gives CDR1 MGHDK, CDR2 SYGVNS. Trimming removed 6 bases from V and 7 bases from J, with 4 bases in between. The length of the CDR3 is 11 residues. Study-level results: Scalp samples also contribute reads from the resident alphabeta T cells found in normal skin.

PBMCs, the starting material, were the source of sorted CD4+ and CD8+ T cells. In each case, RNA was isolated and then reverse transcribed into cDNA as the sequencing template. Libraries were prepared by immunoSEQ multiplex PCR; TCRdb keeps only in-frame clonotypes and omits some of them. Of some 170,000 clones in the sample, 65% to 75% were seen once. A remark on this clone: Its antigen is as yet unknown.

The clonotype was recovered from a human donor with alopecia areata. The specimen comprised CD8+ T cells sorted from blood, sampled at week 0. This chain connects TRBV25-1 to TRBJ1-6, with no clear D. CDR3 bases: TGTGCCAGCAGGGACAATTCACCCCTCCACTTT. It specifies CASRDNSPLHF.